The 25 T cell receptor beta chains reported below all come from one sample, sequenced in a study of blood T cell repertoires in COVID-19. The assay was immunoSEQ multiplex PCR, and TCRdb's table has in-frame clones only and misses some. The sample has roughly 430,000 clones; approximately 86% are singletons. Sequenced material: PBMCs or T cells enriched from blood (not recorded which). These receptors were obtained from a woman between 35 and 50 years old with acute COVID-19.

The rearrangement joins TRBV2 to TRBJ1-1; weak D call: TRBD1 (6 bases). Germline loops: CDR1 SNHLY, CDR2 FYNNEI. Trimming took off 9 bases at V and 1 base at J, with 12 bases between the two ends. The CDR3 spans 13 residues. The CDR3: CASTVGGNTEAFF. Here the CDR3 DNA reads TGTGCCAGTACCGTAGGGGGGAACACTGAAGCTTTCTTT.

V is TRBV15 and J is TRBJ1-3; D remains ambiguous. Trimming shortened V by 0 bases and J by 0 bases, and 9 bases separated the two germline ends. This CDR3 comprises 16 residues. Looked up from germline, CDR1 is LNHNV and CDR2 is YYDKDF (reference sequence). CDR3 protein: CATSREAVYSGNTIYF. CDR3 coding DNA: TGTGCCACCAGCAGAGAGGCGGTGTACTCTGGAAACACCATATATTTT.

The V gene is TRBV6-5, the J gene TRBJ1-5, with a weak D call TRBD1 (6 bases). Per germline, CDR1 MNHEY and CDR2 SVGAGI. V lost 8 bases and J 3 bases, leaving 11 bases between the germline ends. This CDR3 has 13 amino acids. The CDR3, as DNA: TGTGCCAGCTCAAGACAGGTCAATCAGCCCCAGCATTTT. Encoded protein: CASSRQVNQPQHF.

J is TRBJ2-5 and V is TRBV19; maybe TRBD2 (6 bases). Trimming left V 10 bases short and J 2 bases short, with 14 bases between. This CDR3 has 13 amino acids. The germline V gene encodes CDR1 LNHDA and CDR2 SQIVND (reference sequence). CDR3 nucleotides: TGTGCCACAAACTCCCGGGGGCAAGAGACCCAGTACTTC. This codes for CATNSRGQETQYF.

The genes are TRBV7-9 and TRBJ1-1; the D gene is possibly TRBD1 (6 bases). CDR1 and CDR2 from the germline V gene are SEHNR and FQNEAQ (reference sequence). The length of the CDR3 is 11 residues. Trimming took off 2 bases at V and 9 bases at J, with 7 bases between the two ends. The chain's CDR3 is CASSLRGKAFF. The DNA for the CDR3 is TGTGCCAGCAGCTTAAGGGGGAAAGCTTTCTTT. The entire variable domain, with the rest obtained from reference TRBV7-9 and TRBJ1-1, is as follows: DTGVSQNPRHKITKRGQNVTFRCDPISEHNRLYWYRQTLGQGPEFLTYFQNEAQLEKSRLLSDRFSAERPKGSFSTLEIQRTEQGDSAMYLCASSLRGKAFFGQGTRLTVV.

The genes are TRBV15 and TRBJ2-5; TRBD2 matches at 10 bases. Germline V gives CDR1 LNHNV, CDR2 YYDKDF (reference sequence). V was clipped by 3 bases and J by 7 bases; unmatched bases: 8. The CDR3 consists of 15 residues. The CDR3 bases are TGTGCCACCAGCAGGTCGGGGGCTAGCGGGGGGACCCAGTACTTC. This sequence encodes CATSRSGASGGTQYF.

In the case of this clone: The same CDR3 arises from other DNA sequences in this sample as well. The V call is TRBV11-2, the J call TRBJ2-7; a weak D match, TRBD2 (5 bases). Trimming removed 5 bases at V and 3 bases at J, with 8 bases between. Germline-derived CDR1 and CDR2 are SGHAT and FQNNGV. The length of the CDR3 is 12 residues. The DNA of the CDR3 is TGTGCCAGCAGCCCTGGAGGCTACGAGCAGTACTTC. The encoded protein is CASSPGGYEQYF.

The rearrangement joins TRBV7-2 to TRBJ2-5; 8 bases are a match to TRBD2. The CDR3 spans 14 residues. V lost 1 base and J lost 10; bases outside the gene matches: 8. The germline V gene has CDR1 SGHTA and CDR2 FQGNSA. The DNA of the CDR3 is TGTGCCAGCAGCTTAGTCGGCGGGGGGAGCAGCCAGTACTTC. Translation gives CASSLVGGGSSQYF.

This sequence joins TRBV28 and TRBJ1-2; 9 bases align to TRBD1. Per the germline V gene, CDR1 is MDHEN and CDR2 is SYDVKM. J gave up 8 bases and V 5 bases, and 6 bases lay outside the gene matches. This CDR3 is 13 amino acids long. The CDR3 coding sequence is TGTGCCAGCAGTAACCCCGGGACAGGGGGCTACACCTTC. It encodes CASSNPGTGGYTF.

The sample holds a few counts of this clone. This rearrangement joins TRBV4-1 to TRBJ1-3; D is perhaps TRBD1 (5 bases). V lost 3 bases to trimming and J lost 4 bases, with 13 bases between them. The CDR3 runs 15 residues. The germline CDR1 and CDR2 sequences are MGHRA and YSYEKL. The CDR3 region has the DNA TGCGCCAGCAGCCAGGGTCGGGGGTACGGAAACACCATATATTTT. Its protein product is CASSQGRGYGNTIYF.

The CDR3 sequence is CASSQTGGIYEKLFF. The CDR3 bases are TGTGCCAGTAGCCAAACAGGGGGCATTTATGAAAAACTGTTTTTT. The chain combines TRBV19 with TRBJ1-4; 9 bases fit TRBD1. Germline values: CDR1 LNHDA, CDR2 SQIVND (reference sequence). This CDR3 has 15 residues. V was pared by 6 bases and J by 6 bases, with 8 bases of the junction left unmatched.

This chain joins TRBV5-1 and TRBJ1-1, with 7 bases lining up with TRBD1. V gave up 6 bases and J gave up 1 base; unmatched junction bases: 6. This CDR3 is built from 14 residues. The germline V gene has CDR1 SGHRS and CDR2 YFSETQ. CDR3 sequence: CASTPGQQNTEAFF. The CDR3 coding sequence is TGCGCCAGCACCCCGGGACAGCAGAACACTGAAGCTTTCTTT.

This chain joins TRBV5-1 and TRBJ1-4; possibly TRBD1 for D (5 bases). Trimming stripped 1 base from V and 0 bases from J, with 13 bases between. The CDR3 has 17 residues. Germline-derived CDR1 and CDR2 are SGHRS and YFSETQ. The CDR3 DNA follows: TGCGCCAGCAGCTTGCGCAGTCAGGGCACAACTAATGAAAAACTGTTTTTT. The encoded protein is CASSLRSQGTTNEKLFF.

The chain is built from TRBV7-2 and TRBJ2-1, with D maybe TRBD1 (6 bases). V was shortened by 3 bases and J by 8 bases, with 11 bases between the two germline ends. CDR1 is SGHTA and CDR2 is FQGNSA in the germline V gene. CDR3 length equals 13 residues. CDR3 in amino acids: CASSLEQGYEQFF. As DNA, the CDR3 is TGTGCCAGCAGCTTGGAACAGGGCTATGAGCAGTTCTTC.

The V call is TRBV29-1, the J call TRBJ2-7, with D unclear. Looked up from germline, CDR1 is SQVTM and CDR2 is ANQGSEA. The CDR3 has 13 amino acids. With 3 bases removed from V and 2 bases from J, the gap between germline ends came to 11 bases. CDR3 loop: CSVEVAVTYEQYF. DNA for the CDR3: TGCAGCGTTGAGGTCGCGGTCACCTACGAGCAGTACTTC.

The chain combines TRBV4-1 with TRBJ2-3; 7 bases are shared with TRBD2. V was clipped by 2 bases and J by 3 bases; unmatched bases: 11. Germline V gene lookup returns CDR1 MGHRA and CDR2 YSYEKL. The CDR3 runs to 17 residues. For the CDR3, the DNA is TGCGCCAGCAGCCAAACCCGCCAAAGCGGGGTAACAGATACGCAGTATTTT. Translation gives CASSQTRQSGVTDTQYF.

The gene calls are TRBV11-2 and TRBJ2-2; D not resolved. V lost 5 bases and J 9 bases, leaving 16 bases between the germline ends. The germline gives CDR1 SGHAT, CDR2 FQNNGV. The CDR3 is 14 residues long. The CDR3 sequence: CASSPSGAFRELFF. The CDR3 nucleotides read TGTGCCAGCAGCCCCTCCGGAGCTTTTCGGGAGCTGTTTTTT.

This clone was counted a single time. This sequence joins TRBV19 and TRBJ1-2; 9 bases map to TRBD1. V dropped 5 bases and J dropped 6; count of bases not matched to a gene: 10. Germline V gene lookup returns CDR1 LNHDA and CDR2 SQIVND (reference sequence). There are 15 residues in the CDR3. DNA of the CDR3: TGTGCCAGTAGTCTCCCCGGGACAGGGTGGGATGGCTACACCTTC. It encodes CASSLPGTGWDGYTF.

This chain uses TRBV5-6 with TRBJ1-5; possibly TRBD1 for D (5 bases). The V end lost 4 bases, the J end lost 6 bases, and 20 bases lay between the germline ends. Germline loops: CDR1 SGHDT, CDR2 YYEEEE. This CDR3 region has 16 residues. CDR3: CASSMGSQGFSQPQHF. The CDR3 DNA is TGTGCCAGCAGCATGGGGAGCCAGGGATTTAGTCAGCCCCAGCATTTT.

The V and J genes are TRBV13 and TRBJ2-3, with TRBD1 identical over 7 bases. This CDR3 has 16 residues. Germline CDR1 PRHDT, CDR2 FYEKMQ (reference sequence). With 5 bases clipped from V and 1 base from J, the junction kept 9 bases outside the gene matches. The CDR3 nucleotides are TGTGCCAGCAGCCCCCTAGGGGGCAGGGGCACAGATACGCAGTATTTT. It translates to CASSPLGGRGTDTQYF.

Written as DNA, the CDR3 is TGTGCCAGCAGCCGGGAGGCCATTAACTATGGCTACACCTTC. It yields the protein CASSREAINYGYTF. This chain links TRBV5-4 with TRBJ1-2; D is ambiguous. The CDR3 is 14 residues long. The V and J ends lost 4 bases and 1 base respectively, with 11 bases between them. The germline V gene encodes CDR1 SGHNT and CDR2 YYREEE (reference sequence).

This clone was picked up one time. The chain employs TRBV10-3 and TRBJ1-5; no definite D call. Germline assignment: CDR1 ENHRY and CDR2 SYGVKD. Trimming took 0 bases from V and 5 from J, leaving 11 bases between them. This CDR3 has 15 amino acids. Here the CDR3 DNA reads TGTGCCATCAGTGAGTCGGGTGACGGGGATCAGCCCCAGCATTTT. Its translation: CAISESGDGDQPQHF.

The chain couples TRBV14 to TRBJ1-1; D might be TRBD1 (6 bases). There are 14 residues in the CDR3. Germline lookup yields CDR1 SGHDN and CDR2 FVKESK. V was cut by 3 bases and J by 9 bases, with 17 bases left in between. CDR3 sequence reads: CASSQSRDRTKAFF. CDR3 sequence (DNA): TGTGCCAGCAGCCAGAGCCGTGACAGGACCAAAGCTTTCTTT. Together with reference TRBV14 and TRBJ1-1, the CDR3 gives the full variable domain: EAGVTQFPSHSVIEKGQTVTLRCDPISGHDNLYWYRRVMGKEIKFLLHFVKESKQDESGMPNNRFLAERTGGTYSTLKVQPAELEDSGVYFCASSQSRDRTKAFFGQGTRLTVV.

The genes are TRBV6-5 and TRBJ2-2; D unclear. Germline V gene data show CDR1 as MNHEY and CDR2 as SVGAGI. There are 14 residues in the CDR3. V was cut by 2 bases and J by 6 bases, with 10 bases left in between. DNA of the CDR3: TGTGCCAGCAGTTACACCGAGCGACCCGGGGAGCTGTTTTTT. It is translated as CASSYTERPGELFF.

The CDR3 DNA sequence: TGTGCCAGCAGCCAACCGGGACAAACATACGAGCAGTACTTC. This codes for CASSQPGQTYEQYF. This chain connects TRBV3-1 (or the pseudogene TRBV3-2) to TRBJ2-7; perhaps TRBD1 as D (6 bases). Germline-derived CDR1 and CDR2 are LGHDT and YNNKEL (reference sequence). Trimming took off 2 bases at V and 4 bases at J, with 12 bases between the two ends. This CDR3 comprises 14 residues.